The clone carrying this TCR beta chain was detected only a few times. Its antigen is unknown. This cohort consisted of healthy bone marrow donors. This specimen comes from a study of cytomegalovirus exposure and HLA in healthy donors. The study, taken as a whole, reports: Later genetic work tied a missense DCLRE1C variant to beta-chain V and J trimming.

Researchers ran the PCR with 60 Vbeta and 13 Jbeta primers. Original data processing: A later analysis counted 65 million to 90 million unique TCR beta chains, roughly 11 million shared. Produced via immunoSEQ multiplex PCR; TCRdb's table is partial and in-frame only. That table gives V, J and clone size, and the DNA gave D and trimming. The repertoire holds over 70,000 clones, with over 70% as singletons. Looked up from germline, CDR1 is SGDLS and CDR2 is YYNGEE. The CDR3 totals 13 residues. Deletions cut 4 bases from V and 4 bases from J, with 8 bases between. The genes are TRBV9 and TRBJ2-2, with D possibly TRBD2 on 6 matching bases. The TCR originated in a man aged 45-60 years in good health and CMV-seropositive. The sample comprised PBMCs. The CDR3 DNA is TGTGCCAGCAGCACTAGCTCCACCGGGGAGCTGTTTTTT. Translating gives CASSTSSTGELFF.